The rows below give T cell receptor beta chains drawn from one sample of a study of Ad26.COV2.S vaccination and SARS-CoV-2 variants. TCRdb's table, derived via immunoSEQ multiplex PCR, lists solely in-frame clones and lacks some. The top ten clones hold 5% of a sample with over 130,000 clones, roughly 90% of them seen once. Source: peripheral blood, taken after recovery from COVID-19. The receptors shown here come from a human donor who had recovered from COVID-19. Both conserved end residues are part of each CDR3. The D gene is left open where the match is weak. Some rows have no size entry. The others give once, few or many, or a class for an expanded clone.

V gene	D gene	J gene	clone size	CDR3 protein	CDR3 DNA
TRBV29-1	NA	TRBJ2-7	NA	CSVGGKGVRAQYF	TGCAGCGTCGGAGGGAAGGGGGTTCGTGCGCAGTACTTC
TRBV18	NA	TRBJ2-3	NA	CASSPSEGVITDTQYF	TGTGCCAGCTCACCTTCTGAGGGGGTGATCACAGATACGCAGTATTTT
TRBV18	TRBD1	TRBJ1-6	NA	CASSPLGGTGVSPLHF	TGTGCCAGCTCACCACTTGGGGGGACAGGGGTCTCACCCCTCCACTTT
TRBV4-1	NA	TRBJ1-1	NA	CASSQDSGGPAEAFF	TGCGCCAGCAGCCAAGACTCCGGGGGGCCCGCTGAAGCTTTCTTT
TRBV7-8	NA	TRBJ2-1	NA	CASSRGRVGGNNEQFF	TGTGCCAGCAGCAGGGGGCGCGTTGGCGGGAACAATGAGCAGTTCTTC
TRBV5-8	NA	TRBJ1-3	NA	CASSLDRGPGNTIYF	TGTGCCAGCAGCTTGGATCGGGGGCCTGGAAACACCATATATTTT
TRBV12-5	NA	TRBJ1-5	few	CASGLGNYSNQPQHF	TGTGCTAGTGGTTTGGGCAACTATAGCAATCAGCCCCAGCATTTT
TRBV3-1/TRBV3-2	TRBD2	TRBJ2-1	NA	CASSPPLGLAGGSNEQFF	TGTGCCAGCAGCCCGCCCCTTGGACTAGCGGGGGGGTCCAATGAGCAGTTCTTC
TRBV24-1	TRBD2	TRBJ2-5	NA	CATSSDPGTSGETQYF	TGTGCCACCAGCTCCGACCCCGGGACTAGCGGTGAGACCCAGTACTTC
TRBV24-1	NA	TRBJ1-5	NA	CATSDSRQVNQPQHF	TGTGCCACCAGTGATTCCCGACAGGTCAATCAGCCCCAGCATTTT
TRBV27	NA	TRBJ2-2	NA	CASKKGAGELFF	TGTGCCAGCAAGAAGGGGGCCGGGGAGCTGTTTTTT
TRBV6-5	NA	TRBJ1-2	NA	CASSPGYSHGYTF	TGTGCCAGCAGCCCAGGTTACAGCCATGGCTACACCTTC
TRBV28	TRBD1	TRBJ1-2	NA	CASHLSGTGGEGYTF	TGTGCCAGCCATCTATCGGGGACAGGGGGCGAGGGCTACACCTTC
TRBV6-5	NA	TRBJ2-3	NA	CASSRGGEYDTQYF	TGTGCCAGCAGCAGGGGGGGTGAATACGATACGCAGTATTTT
TRBV6-5	TRBD2	TRBJ2-3	NA	CASSYGTTSTDTQYF	TGTGCCAGCAGTTACGGGACTACATCCACAGATACGCAGTATTTT
TRBV15	TRBD2	TRBJ2-1	NA	CATSRVGSGGTSSYNEQFF	TGTGCCACCAGCAGAGTCGGTAGCGGGGGGACGAGCTCCTACAATGAGCAGTTCTTC
TRBV3-1/TRBV3-2	NA	TRBJ1-6	once	CASTGSSYNSPLHF	TGTGCCAGCACAGGCTCCTCCTATAATTCACCCCTCCACTTT
TRBV2	TRBD2	TRBJ2-7	NA	CASSQLAGGTQEQYF	TGTGCCAGCAGTCAACTAGCGGGGGGGACCCAGGAGCAGTACTTC
TRBV9	NA	TRBJ1-3	NA	CASSAGDRSSGNTIYF	TGTGCCAGCAGCGCCGGAGACAGATCCTCTGGAAACACCATATATTTT
TRBV6-5	NA	TRBJ1-5	NA	CASSLFRDRNQPQHF	TGTGCCAGCAGTCTATTCAGGGATCGCAATCAGCCCCAGCATTTT
TRBV27	NA	TRBJ2-3	few	CASSLGTELSDTQYF	TGTGCCAGCAGCCTCGGGACCGAGCTATCCGATACGCAGTATTTT
TRBV12-3/TRBV12-4	NA	TRBJ1-1	once	CASTVGTEAFF	TGTGCCAGCACCGTTGGCACTGAAGCTTTCTTT
TRBV3-1/TRBV3-2	NA	TRBJ2-1	NA	CASSDRERASEQFF	TGTGCCAGCAGCGATCGGGAGCGGGCCAGCGAGCAGTTCTTC
TRBV19	NA	TRBJ1-5	NA	CASSILPGYSNQPQHF	TGTGCCAGTAGTATCTTACCGGGGTATAGCAATCAGCCCCAGCATTTT
TRBV27	NA	TRBJ1-5	NA	CASSPGTENQPQHF	TGTGCCAGCAGTCCAGGGACGGAAAATCAGCCCCAGCATTTT
TRBV9	TRBD2	TRBJ2-2	NA	CASRVAGGGRGTGELFF	TGTGCCAGCCGCGTCGCCGGGGGGGGCCGGGGCACCGGGGAGCTGTTTTTT
TRBV28	NA	TRBJ1-4	few	CASSFVHEKLFF	TGTGCCAGCAGTTTCGTACATGAAAAACTGTTTTTT
TRBV6-2/TRBV6-3	TRBD1	TRBJ2-7	NA	CASSYSPGQSYEQYF	TGTGCCAGCAGTTACTCCCCGGGACAGTCCTACGAGCAGTACTTC
TRBV19	TRBD1	TRBJ1-4	NA	CASGWDSVNEKLFF	TGTGCCAGTGGTTGGGACAGCGTTAATGAAAAACTGTTTTTT
TRBV7-2	NA	TRBJ1-1	NA	CASSLAPRSEAFF	TGTGCCAGCAGCTTAGCCCCGAGATCTGAAGCTTTCTTT
TRBV3-1/TRBV3-2	NA	TRBJ1-1	NA	CASKAGPGVSEAFF	TGTGCCAGCAAGGCGGGACCCGGGGTTTCTGAAGCTTTCTTT
TRBV5-1	NA	TRBJ2-7	NA	CASSLVRVGGYEQYF	TGCGCCAGCAGCTTGGTCAGGGTCGGGGGCTACGAGCAGTACTTC
TRBV19	NA	TRBJ2-1	NA	CASSLRGSEYNEQFF	TGTGCCAGTAGTTTACGGGGGAGCGAATACAATGAGCAGTTCTTC